Each of the 26 T cell receptor beta chains below was sequenced from the same sample in a study of T cell clones after liver transplantation. The assay was immunoSEQ multiplex PCR, and TCRdb's table has in-frame clones only and misses some. Altogether about 6,200 clones are present, over 70% being singletons, with the ten largest covering 13%. Source: CD8+ T cells from blood, taken 45 to 46 months after liver transplant. These receptors were obtained from a human patient who received a liver transplant. Some T cells may be supplied by the graft donor.

This chain connects TRBV2 to TRBJ2-7, with 7 bases identical to TRBD1. The CDR3 spans 14 residues. Germline V gene sequence: CDR1 SNHLY, CDR2 FYNNEI. The J segment lost 2 bases and the V segment lost 6 bases, leaving 7 bases of the junction unmatched. CDR3 coding DNA: TGTGCCAGCAGCATTAGGGGGCGGACCTACGAGCAGTACTTC. As protein: CASSIRGRTYEQYF.

The chain is built from TRBV6-5 and TRBJ1-1; TRBD1 matches at 7 bases. There are 14 residues in the CDR3. J lost 0 bases, V lost 6 bases, and 4 bases had no gene match. Germline loops: CDR1 MNHEY, CDR2 SVGAGI. CDR3 in DNA: TGTGCCAGCAGCCGACAGGGATTGAACACTGAAGCTTTCTTT. Protein: CASSRQGLNTEAFF.

This chain uses TRBV5-1 with TRBJ1-1; perhaps TRBD1 as D (5 bases). Germline CDR1 and CDR2: SGHRS and YFSETQ. The CDR3 sequence is 15 residues long. Trimming took 4 bases from V and 7 from J, leaving 20 bases between them. This CDR3 reads CASSGGRSKGHEAFF. The CDR3 nucleotides read TGCGCCAGCAGCGGGGGACGGAGCAAGGGCCATGAAGCTTTCTTT. The variable domain in full, completed from reference TRBV5-1 and TRBJ1-1, reads KAGVTQTPRYLIKTRGQQVTLSCSPISGHRSVSWYQQTPGQGLQFLFEYFSETQRNKGNFPGRFSGRQFSNSRSEMNVSTLELGDSALYLCASSGGRSKGHEAFFGQGTRLTVV.

With respect to this clone: A far bigger clonotype differs at one base, so this is likely a read error. V usage is TRBV4-3 and J usage is TRBJ1-5; D remains ambiguous. The CDR3 loop spans 15 amino acids. Trimming removed 4 bases from V and 4 bases from J, with 14 bases in between. Germline V gene sequence: CDR1 LGHNA, CDR2 YSLEER. CDR3 sequence: CASSPTKAGNQPQHF. In DNA, the CDR3 is TGCGCCAGCAGCCCTACCAAAGCTGGGAATCAGCCCCAGCATTTT.

A few counts support this clone. This same CDR3 is encoded by further DNA sequences in the sample. The chain recombines TRBV27 with TRBJ1-1; D uncertain. CDR3 size: 12 residues. Trimming took off 5 bases at V and 1 base at J, with 5 bases between the two ends. CDR1 MNHEY and CDR2 SMNVEV come from the germline V gene (reference sequence). The CDR3 spells CASSTGNTEAFF. CDR3 nucleotides: TGTGCCAGCAGTACGGGGAACACTGAAGCTTTCTTT.

This chain connects TRBV19 to TRBJ1-1, with a weak D call TRBD1 (5 bases). The germline V gene has CDR1 LNHDA and CDR2 SQIVND (reference sequence). V was trimmed by 3 bases and J by 2 bases, leaving 10 bases between them. This CDR3 has 14 amino acids. This CDR3 is CASSIFDSNTEAFF. The CDR3 DNA reads as TGTGCCAGTAGTATCTTCGACAGTAACACTGAAGCTTTCTTT.

The CDR3 sequence is CASSPRKGRFYNEQFF. The CDR3 coding sequence is TGTGCCAGCAGCCCTCGGAAGGGGAGATTTTACAATGAGCAGTTCTTC. The chain links TRBV28 to TRBJ2-1; D could derive from TRBD1 or TRBD2 (5 bases each). Trimming shortened V by 6 bases and J by 4 bases, and 19 bases separated the two germline ends. Per germline, CDR1 MDHEN and CDR2 SYDVKM. This CDR3 region has 16 residues.

The chain employs TRBV11-2 and TRBJ2-2, with D uncertain. Trimming removed 3 bases from V and 5 bases from J, with 4 bases in between. Germline CDR1 is SGHAT and CDR2 is FQNNGV. The CDR3 is 12 residues long. Here the CDR3 reads CASSFWTGELFF. The CDR3 nucleotides are TGTGCCAGCAGCTTTTGGACCGGGGAGCTGTTTTTT.

This clone was detected once. The chain has TRBV6-1 and TRBJ2-7; TRBD1 agrees at 9 bases. The germline gives CDR1 MNHNS, CDR2 SASEGT. The V gene end was trimmed by 7 bases and the J gene end by 5 bases; junction bases not matched to a gene: 9. The CDR3 sequence is 14 residues long. For the CDR3, the DNA is TGTGCCAGCACTACAGGGGGCGAGGGAAACGAGCAGTACTTC. This codes for CASTTGGEGNEQYF.

The chain uses TRBV29-1 and TRBJ2-7, with 7 bases identical to TRBD1. The CDR3 extends over 12 amino acids. CDR1 and CDR2 (germline): SQVTM, ANQGSEA. After removal of 6 bases from V and 7 bases from J, the junction contained 9 bases not matched to a gene. The CDR3 loop is CSVRGQGSEQYF. The DNA of the CDR3 is TGCAGCGTGAGGGGGCAAGGATCAGAGCAGTACTTC.

The CDR3 region has the DNA TGCGCCAGCAGATGGACTAGCGGGAGCGGGTACGAGCAGTACTTC. It translates to CASRWTSGSGYEQYF. V is TRBV5-1 and J is TRBJ2-7, with TRBD2 identical over 13 bases. The ends lost 5 bases at V and 4 bases at J; junction bases unmatched: 6. CDR3 size: 15 residues. In germline, CDR1 is SGHRS, CDR2 YFSETQ.

CDR3 DNA: TGTGCCAGCAGCTTTCAAGGGGGCGCGGGAGAGCAGTACTTC. Translation gives CASSFQGGAGEQYF. The gene calls are TRBV9 and TRBJ2-7; maybe TRBD1 (7 bases). Germline V gives CDR1 SGDLS, CDR2 YYNGEE. Between the trimmed V and J ends, which lost 4 bases and 7 bases, there was a span of 18 bases. The CDR3 is 14 amino acids. Drawing the rest from reference TRBV9 and TRBJ2-7, the complete variable domain is DSGVTQTPKHLITATGQRVTLRCSPRSGDLSVYWYQQSLDQGLQFLIQYYNGEERAKGNILERFSAQQFPDLHSELNLSSLELGDSALYFCASSFQGGAGEQYFGPGTRLTVT.

This clone was observed once. The V call is TRBV11-2, the J call TRBJ2-5, with TRBD2 matching over 15 bases. J lost 2 bases, V lost 8 bases, and 6 bases had no gene match. This CDR3 has 16 residues. Germline V gene sequence: CDR1 SGHAT, CDR2 FQNNGV. DNA for the CDR3: TGTGCCAGCGGACTAGCGGGAGGGCTAAATCAAGAGACCCAGTACTTC. This codes for CASGLAGGLNQETQYF.

The V and J genes are TRBV19 and TRBJ2-2; 11 bases map to TRBD2. The length of the CDR3 is 15 residues. Per germline, CDR1 LNHDA and CDR2 SQIVND (reference sequence). V shed 5 bases, J shed 5 bases, and the junction held 4 bases outside the gene matches. CDR3 bases: TGTGCCAGTAGTCCCCTAGCGGGAGGTACCGGGGAGCTGTTTTTT. It yields the protein CASSPLAGGTGELFF. The full variable domain, with the rest looked up from reference TRBV19 and TRBJ2-2, is DGGITQSPKYLFRKEGQNVTLSCEQNLNHDAMYWYRQDPGQGLRLIYYSQIVNDFQKGDIAEGYSVSREKKESFPLTVTSAQKNPTAFYLCASSPLAGGTGELFFGEGSRLTVL.

This clone has just one count. The chain joins TRBV4-3 to TRBJ2-7; 10 positions agree with TRBD2. V trimming: 0 bases; J trimming: 4 bases; junction bases outside the gene matches: 6. Germline V gives CDR1 LGHNA, CDR2 YSLEER. The length of the CDR3 is 16 residues. The CDR3 region is CASSQDLASGSYEQYF. The CDR3 DNA reads as TGCGCCAGCAGCCAAGATCTGGCTAGCGGGAGTTACGAGCAGTACTTC.

The V and J genes are TRBV25-1 and TRBJ1-2; D may be TRBD1 (6 bases). CDR1 MGHDK and CDR2 SYGVNS come from the germline V gene. CDR3 length equals 15 residues. V was cut by 3 bases and J by 5 bases, with 16 bases left in between. DNA of the CDR3: TGTGCCAGCAGTGAGGGTGGGGGGCGCAGGTATGGCTACACCTTC. As protein: CASSEGGGRRYGYTF.

This chain links TRBV27 with TRBJ2-5; TRBD1 or TRBD2 may be the D gene (7 bases each). Germline values: CDR1 MNHEY, CDR2 SMNVEV (reference sequence). The CDR3 length is 16 residues. Between the trimmed V and J ends, which lost 1 base and 5 bases, there was a span of 17 bases. The CDR3 coding sequence is TGTGCCAGCAGTTTATGGGGAGGGGGCGCGTCCGAGACCCAGTACTTC. It specifies CASSLWGGGASETQYF.

The rearrangement links TRBV25-1 to TRBJ2-1; D unresolved. Between the trimmed V and J ends, which lost 5 bases and 12 bases, there was a span of 11 bases. The CDR3 has 11 residues. Germline assignment: CDR1 MGHDK and CDR2 SYGVNS. In nucleotides, the CDR3 is TGTGCCAGCAGTCCCCCGGCGTTGCAGTTCTTC. Amino acid sequence: CASSPPALQFF.

This chain connects TRBV13 to TRBJ2-5, with TRBD1 as a possible D gene (6 bases). Germline CDR1 is PRHDT and CDR2 is FYEKMQ (reference sequence). There are 16 residues in the CDR3. V was pared by 2 bases and J by 4 bases, with 17 bases between. CDR3 nucleotide sequence: TGTGCCAGCAGCTTAAGGGTCAGGGGTTCAGGAGAGACCCAGTACTTC. Amino acid sequence: CASSLRVRGSGETQYF.

A few counts support this clone. J is TRBJ1-1 and V is TRBV27, with 12 bases matching TRBD1. The CDR3 is 17 amino acids. CDR1 is MNHEY, CDR2 SMNVEV, per germline (reference sequence). With 5 bases clipped from V and 0 bases from J, the junction kept 7 bases outside the gene matches. In DNA, the CDR3 is TGTGCCAGCAGTCCGACGGGACAGGGGGCCATGAACACTGAAGCTTTCTTT. This codes for CASSPTGQGAMNTEAFF.

The chain uses TRBV6-5 and TRBJ2-7; maybe TRBD1 (5 bases). The CDR3 sequence is 14 residues long. Germline loops: CDR1 MNHEY, CDR2 SVGAGI. V was clipped by 0 bases and J by 5 bases, with 11 bases between them. CDR3 loop: CASSYSGRAHEQYF. DNA of the CDR3: TGTGCCAGCAGTTACTCTGGCAGGGCCCACGAGCAGTACTTC.

This clone is classed as medium-sized. Its ends do not fully match the called genes, so a read error is possible. The V call is TRBV7-7, the J call TRBJ2-1, with 13 bases matching TRBD2. Per germline, CDR1 SSHAT and CDR2 FNYEAQ (reference sequence). The CDR3 spans 15 residues. CDR3 sequence (DNA): TGTGCTAGCAGCTCCGGGACTAGCGGGACCAATGAGCAGTTCTTC. It encodes CASSSGTSGTNEQFF. The complete variable domain, with remaining parts taken from reference TRBV7-7 and TRBJ2-1, reads GAGVSQSPRYKVTKRGQDVTLRCDPISSHATLYWYQQALGQGPEFLTYFNYEAQPDKSGLPSDRFSAERPEGSISTLTIQRTEQRDSAMYRCASSSGTSGTNEQFFGPGTRLTVL.

The gene calls are TRBV6-5 and TRBJ2-2; D call uncertain. V lost 0 bases and J lost 1, with 6 bases in between. The CDR3 runs 15 residues. Germline V gives CDR1 MNHEY, CDR2 SVGAGI. CDR3 amino acids: CASSYSPGNTGELFF. CDR3 in DNA: TGTGCCAGCAGTTACTCGCCGGGGAACACCGGGGAGCTGTTTTTT.

This sequence joins TRBV29-1 and TRBJ2-3, with TRBD2 matching 11 bases. Per germline, CDR1 SQVTM and CDR2 ANQGSEA. V dropped 7 bases and J dropped 6; count of bases not matched to a gene: 12. This CDR3 is built from 15 residues. This CDR3 is CSAPDLTSGKDTQYF. The CDR3, as DNA: TGCAGCGCGCCGGATTTGACTAGCGGGAAGGATACGCAGTATTTT.

The V call is TRBV6-1, the J call TRBJ2-5, with D perhaps being TRBD1 or TRBD2 (7 bases each). Germline V gene sequence: CDR1 MNHNS, CDR2 SASEGT. Trimming removed 6 bases at V and 5 bases at J, with 13 bases between. The CDR3 has 13 residues. Written as DNA, the CDR3 is TGTGCCAGCAGGGGAGGGGGCGGGGAGACCCAGTACTTC. Its translation is CASRGGGGETQYF.

The chain uses TRBV7-9 and TRBJ1-2; 12 bases line up with TRBD1. The V segment lost 7 bases and the J segment 6 bases; nucleotides outside the gene matches: 12. The CDR3 consists of 16 residues. Germline-derived CDR1 and CDR2 are SEHNR and FQNEAQ (reference sequence). DNA for the CDR3: TGTGCCAGCACCCAGAAGCCGGGACAGGGGGCCAATGGCTACACCTTC. Its translation is CASTQKPGQGANGYTF. The full variable domain, its missing parts supplied by reference TRBV7-9 and TRBJ1-2, is DTGVSQNPRHKITKRGQNVTFRCDPISEHNRLYWYRQTLGQGPEFLTYFQNEAQLEKSRLLSDRFSAERPKGSFSTLEIQRTEQGDSAMYLCASTQKPGQGANGYTFGSGTRLTVV.